The 13 T cell receptor beta chains given below trace back to one sample, sequenced in a study of PD-L1 blockade in urothelial cancer. Clones were sequenced by immunoSEQ multiplex PCR, and TCRdb holds only the in-frame ones, with some missing. The sample consists of approximately 71,000 clones, roughly 89% of them appearing once. Time point specified: pretreatment peripheral blood. The material was PBMCs, obtained around atezolizumab (anti-PD-L1) treatment. Receptors originate from an older woman with urothelial cancer.

This clone has just one count. The J gene is TRBJ2-3, the V gene TRBV5-1, with D tentatively TRBD1 (7 bases). V lost 5 bases and J lost 4, with 17 bases in between. The CDR3 length is 15 residues. Germline lookup yields CDR1 SGHRS and CDR2 YFSETQ. The CDR3 region is CASRRGLASADTQYF. The CDR3 DNA follows: TGCGCCAGCAGAAGGGGGCTAGCGTCGGCAGATACGCAGTATTTT.

This clone was counted between two and nine times. The DNA of the CDR3 is TGTGCCAGTAGTATAGGGGGCAGTGCGGAGCAGTACTTC. Translated, it gives CASSIGGSAEQYF. The V and J genes are TRBV19 and TRBJ2-7, with TRBD1 as a possible D gene (5 bases). The CDR3 contains 13 residues. V dropped 1 base and J dropped 7 bases, with 11 bases sitting between them. CDR1 LNHDA and CDR2 SQIVND come from the germline V gene (reference sequence).

This chain uses TRBV2 with TRBJ2-2; TRBD1 aligns across 7 bases. The trim removed 6 bases at V and 2 bases at J, leaving 3 bases unmatched. This CDR3 is built from 14 residues. The V gene's germline CDR1 is SNHLY and CDR2 FYNNEI. The CDR3 reads CASRGTVNTGELFF. CDR3 nucleotides: TGTGCCAGCAGGGGGACAGTTAACACCGGGGAGCTGTTTTTT.

J is TRBJ2-2 and V is TRBV10-3; the match to TRBD2 covers 8 bases. In germline, CDR1 is ENHRY, CDR2 SYGVKD. V shed 7 bases, J shed 1 base, and the junction held 8 bases outside the gene matches. The CDR3 consists of 16 residues. The CDR3 DNA follows: TGTGCCATCAAAGCTAGCGGGCCTCTGAACACCGGGGAGCTGTTTTTT. It encodes CAIKASGPLNTGELFF.

The chain joins TRBV18 to TRBJ1-1, with D unclear. Trimming shortened V by 3 bases and J by 1 base, and 9 bases separated the two germline ends. This CDR3 contains 14 residues. Germline loops: CDR1 KGHSH, CDR2 LQKENI. CDR3: CASSPLGENTEAFF. In nucleotides, the CDR3 is TGTGCCAGCTCACCGCTCGGGGAGAACACTGAAGCTTTCTTT.

The chain combines TRBV23-1 with TRBJ1-2; D might be TRBD1 (5 bases). TRBV23-1 is treated as an ORF (open reading frame) with a function not yet certain. V lost 4 bases to trimming and J lost 6 bases, with 15 bases between them. The CDR3 length is 14 residues. This chain's CDR3 is CASSREGVVDGYTF. CDR3 nucleotides: TGCGCCAGCAGTCGCGAAGGGGTTGTAGATGGCTACACCTTC.

The rearrangement joins TRBV25-1 to TRBJ2-3; 9 nucleotides line up with TRBD2. The CDR3 spans 15 residues. Per the germline V gene, CDR1 is MGHDK and CDR2 is SYGVNS. Germline trimming cut 5 bases from V and 7 bases from J; bases unmatched to any gene: 10. The CDR3: CASSPLAGIAYTQYF. As DNA, the CDR3 is TGTGCCAGCAGTCCACTAGCGGGTATTGCATATACGCAGTATTTT.

This clone was detected only a few times. The gene calls are TRBV18 and TRBJ1-2; TRBD1 agrees at 7 bases. Germline CDR1 and CDR2: KGHSH and LQKENI. The CDR3 length is 13 residues. V shed 6 bases, J shed 7 bases, and the junction held 8 bases outside the gene matches. CDR3 residues: CASSPDRDAGYTF. In nucleotides, the CDR3 is TGTGCCAGCTCGCCAGACAGGGATGCTGGCTACACCTTC. Full variable domain (remainder filled in from reference TRBV18 and TRBJ1-2): NAGVMQNPRHLVRRRGQEARLRCSPMKGHSHVYWYRQLPEEGLKFMVYLQKENIIDESGMPKERFSAEFPKEGPSILRIQQVVRGDSAAYFCASSPDRDAGYTFGSGTRLTVV.

This rearrangement joins TRBV10-3 to TRBJ2-2, with TRBD2 matching over 7 bases. The germline CDR1 and CDR2 sequences are ENHRY and SYGVKD. Unmatched junction bases numbered 4, after V lost 2 bases and J lost 4 bases. The CDR3 consists of 15 residues. The chain's CDR3 is CAISETSVFTGELFF. DNA for the CDR3: TGTGCCATCAGTGAGACTAGCGTATTCACCGGGGAGCTGTTTTTT.

Ten or more counts support this clone. The chain couples TRBV10-1 to TRBJ2-7; 10 nucleotides agree with TRBD1. This CDR3 is 17 amino acids long. CDR1 is WNHNN and CDR2 is SYGVQD in the germline V gene (reference sequence). The J segment lost 6 bases and the V segment lost 6 bases, leaving 17 bases of the junction unmatched. CDR3 nucleotides: TGCGCCAGCAGGAACGAGACCGGGACAGGGGTAAGGTGCGAGCAGTACTTC. Its translation is CASRNETGTGVRCEQYF.

DNA of the CDR3: TGTGCCAGCAGTTCGACAGGGTTAGACTATGGCTACACCTTC. Translated: CASSSTGLDYGYTF. The chain employs TRBV28 and TRBJ1-2; 7 bases fit TRBD1. CDR1 MDHEN and CDR2 SYDVKM come from the germline V gene. V was clipped by 4 bases and J by 3 bases; unmatched bases: 5. This CDR3 spans 14 amino acids.

The gene calls are TRBV11-2 and TRBJ2-7, with 8 positions matching TRBD2. The CDR3 covers 16 residues. J lost 1 base, V lost 5 bases, and 10 bases had no gene match. Per the germline V gene, CDR1 is SGHAT and CDR2 is FQNNGV. DNA of the CDR3: TGTGCCAGCAGCCCCGTCAGCGGGGGTTTTTCCTACGAGCAGTACTTC. This gives the protein CASSPVSGGFSYEQYF. The full variable domain, its missing parts supplied by reference TRBV11-2 and TRBJ2-7, is EAGVAQSPRYKIIEKRQSVAFWCNPISGHATLYWYQQILGQGPKLLIQFQNNGVVDDSQLPKDRFSAERLKGVDSTLKIQPAKLEDSAVYLCASSPVSGGFSYEQYFGPGTRLTVT.

The chain combines TRBV7-8 with TRBJ1-2, with TRBD1 matching 9 bases. The CDR3 contains 14 residues. V trimming: 1 base; J trimming: 6 bases; junction bases outside the gene matches: 3. Per germline, CDR1 SGHVS and CDR2 FQNEAQ. The CDR3 is CASSLETGGDGYTF. CDR3 DNA: TGTGCCAGCAGCTTAGAGACAGGGGGAGATGGCTACACCTTC.